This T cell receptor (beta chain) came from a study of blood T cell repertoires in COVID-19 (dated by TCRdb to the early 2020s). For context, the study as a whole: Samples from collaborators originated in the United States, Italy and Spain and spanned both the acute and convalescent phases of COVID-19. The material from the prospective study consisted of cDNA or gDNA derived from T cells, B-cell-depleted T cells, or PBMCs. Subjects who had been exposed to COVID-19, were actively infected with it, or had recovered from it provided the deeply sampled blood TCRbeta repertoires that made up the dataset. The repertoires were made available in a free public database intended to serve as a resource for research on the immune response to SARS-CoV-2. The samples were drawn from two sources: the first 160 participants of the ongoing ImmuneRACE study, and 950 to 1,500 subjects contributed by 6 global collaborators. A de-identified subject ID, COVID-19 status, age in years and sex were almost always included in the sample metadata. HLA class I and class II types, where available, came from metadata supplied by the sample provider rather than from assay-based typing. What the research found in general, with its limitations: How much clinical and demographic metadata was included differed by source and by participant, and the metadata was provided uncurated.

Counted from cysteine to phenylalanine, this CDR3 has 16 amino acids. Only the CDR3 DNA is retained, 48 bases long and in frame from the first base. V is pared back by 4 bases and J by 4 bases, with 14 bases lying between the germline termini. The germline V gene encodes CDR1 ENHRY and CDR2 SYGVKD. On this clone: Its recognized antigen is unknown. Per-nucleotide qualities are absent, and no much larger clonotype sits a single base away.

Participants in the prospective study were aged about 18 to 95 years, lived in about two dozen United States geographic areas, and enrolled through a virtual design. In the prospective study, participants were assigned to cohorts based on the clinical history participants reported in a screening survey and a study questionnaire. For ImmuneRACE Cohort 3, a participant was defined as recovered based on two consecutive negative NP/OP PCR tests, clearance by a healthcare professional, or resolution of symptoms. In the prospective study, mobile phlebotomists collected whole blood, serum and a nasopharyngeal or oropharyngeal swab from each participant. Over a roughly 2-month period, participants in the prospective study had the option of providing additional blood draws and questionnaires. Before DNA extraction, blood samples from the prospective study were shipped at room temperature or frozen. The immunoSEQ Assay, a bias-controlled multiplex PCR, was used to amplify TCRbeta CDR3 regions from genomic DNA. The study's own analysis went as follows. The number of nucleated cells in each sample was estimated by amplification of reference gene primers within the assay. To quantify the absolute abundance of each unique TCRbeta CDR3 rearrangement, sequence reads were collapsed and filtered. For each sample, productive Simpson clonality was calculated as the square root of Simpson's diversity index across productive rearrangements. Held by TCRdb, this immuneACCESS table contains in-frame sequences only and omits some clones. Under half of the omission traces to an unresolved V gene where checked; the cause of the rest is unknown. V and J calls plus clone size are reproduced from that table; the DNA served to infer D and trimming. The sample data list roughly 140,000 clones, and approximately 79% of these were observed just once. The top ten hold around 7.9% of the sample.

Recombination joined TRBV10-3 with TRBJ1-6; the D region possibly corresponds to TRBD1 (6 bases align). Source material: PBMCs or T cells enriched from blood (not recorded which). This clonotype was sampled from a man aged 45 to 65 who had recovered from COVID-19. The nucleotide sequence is TGTGCCATCAGTGCCGGGGGGCTCCAATATAATTCACCCCTCCACTTT. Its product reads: CAISAGGLQYNSPLHF.